The clone carrying this T cell receptor (beta chain) was seen only a few times. What it binds is unknown. TCRdb reprocessed the 5' RACE reads with MiXCR, giving one entry per CDR3 protein. The table shows about 700,000 distinct CDR3 sequences, with 15% to 20% occurring only once. The data derive from a study of CD8 T cells in ankylosing spondylitis. Study observations and caveats: A TCR beta motif of eight highly homologous variants appeared characteristic of ankylosing spondylitis blood.

Material for sequencing was blood, either unsorted or a sorted T cell fraction (not recorded which). The TCR originated in a male donor with ankylosing spondylitis.

CDR3 bases: TGTGCCAGCAGTTTAGGGGGTTTTTCCGCGTACTTC. Amino acids: CASSLGGFSAYF. The V call is TRBV28, the J call TRBJ2-7; D is perhaps TRBD1 or TRBD2 (5 bases each). Germline V gene data show CDR1 as MDHEN and CDR2 as SYDVKM. The CDR3 sequence is 12 residues long. V was shortened by 2 bases and J by 12 bases, with 14 bases between the two germline ends.